The clone carrying this TCR beta chain was recorded at least ten times. The sample is drawn from a study of read filtering for tumor transcriptome and immune sequencing. Background on the study: DNase treatment preceded whole-transcriptome library preparation.

Trimming removed 7 bases at V and 5 bases at J, with 8 bases between. The CDR3 extends over 11 amino acids. Germline CDR1 and CDR2: SEHNR and FQNEAQ (reference sequence). The library was built from 400 ng RNA with molecular barcoded adaptors for alpha/delta and beta/gamma chains. MiXCR, run by TCRdb on the reads, gives a single entry per CDR3 protein. The table includes 100,000 to 150,000 distinct CDR3 sequences, approximately 13% detected once. The sequence came from a donor at least 40 years old with multiple myeloma. The chain recombines TRBV7-9 with TRBJ1-1; D gene uncertain. The source material was a population of CD138-negative cells sorted from bone marrow. Here the CDR3 reads CASTYSTEAFF. In DNA form, the CDR3 reads TGTGCCAGCACCTACTCTACTGAAGCTTTCTTT.